One sample yielded the 20 T cell receptor beta chains listed below, sequenced in a study of T cells in tuberculosis listed by TCRdb under 2018. Receptor amplification or capture employed the immunoSEQ multiplex PCR assay. This immuneACCESS table, as held by TCRdb, lists in-frame sequences with V and J called but not all clones. Of the missing ones, under half trace to an unresolved V gene in checked studies; the others have no known cause. The sample profile shows about 58,000 clones; approximately 88% of them were found once. The ten largest account for 20% to 25% of the sample. Thawed, overnight-rested PBMC were stained with GMM-loaded CD1B tetramer, a Live/Dead dye and anti-CD3, then sorted on a FACS Aria II. The CD1B tetramers were loaded with C32 glucose monomycolate that had been purified from Rhodococcus equi. The sequenced sample consisted of CD1b-GMM tetramer-negative cells sorted from PBMCs. Explained via the paper, the cell subset or site label denotes: T cells not binding CD1B-GMM tetramer, sorted from same donor. The receptor set was obtained from an adult woman with latent tuberculosis.

V usage is TRBV19 and J usage is TRBJ1-2; possible D gene TRBD1, 6 bases. V dropped 7 bases and J dropped 7 bases, with 13 bases sitting between them. Germline CDR1 LNHDA, CDR2 SQIVND (reference sequence). CDR3 length: 12 residues. For the CDR3, the DNA is TGTGCCAGTAATTGGGGGCCAGCTGGCTACACCTTC. Amino acid sequence: CASNWGPAGYTF. Complete variable domain (other parts from reference TRBV19 and TRBJ1-2): DGGITQSPKYLFRKEGQNVTLSCEQNLNHDAMYWYRQDPGQGLRLIYYSQIVNDFQKGDIAEGYSVSREKKESFPLTVTSAQKNPTAFYLCASNWGPAGYTFGSGTRLTVV.

This chain links TRBV6-5 with TRBJ2-3; 11 nucleotides agree with TRBD1. In germline, CDR1 is MNHEY, CDR2 SVGAGI. This CDR3 has 15 amino acids. V shed 2 bases, J shed 4 bases, and the junction held 2 bases outside the gene matches. The CDR3 is CASSYAGQGADTQYF. As DNA, the CDR3 is TGTGCCAGCAGTTACGCGGGACAGGGGGCAGATACGCAGTATTTT.

The chain recombines TRBV5-1 with TRBJ2-5, with 8 bases fitting TRBD1. The germline V gene encodes CDR1 SGHRS and CDR2 YFSETQ. The length of the CDR3 is 16 residues. V was pared by 8 bases and J by 1 base, with 13 bases of the junction left unmatched. This CDR3 is CASAMGQASSQETQYF. CDR3 in DNA: TGCGCCAGTGCGATGGGACAGGCGTCTTCCCAAGAGACCCAGTACTTC. The full variable domain, rest sourced from reference TRBV5-1 and TRBJ2-5, is KAGVTQTPRYLIKTRGQQVTLSCSPISGHRSVSWYQQTPGQGLQFLFEYFSETQRNKGNFPGRFSGRQFSNSRSEMNVSTLELGDSALYLCASAMGQASSQETQYFGPGTRLLVL.

The chain recombines TRBV5-1 with TRBJ1-1; D is perhaps TRBD1 (6 bases). This CDR3 contains 15 residues. Germline V lookup: CDR1 SGHRS, CDR2 YFSETQ. Trimming removed 4 bases from V and 5 bases from J, with 18 bases in between. The DNA for the CDR3 is TGCGCCAGCAGCACCGACAGGACCCTGGGGACTGAAGCTTTCTTT. It translates to CASSTDRTLGTEAFF. Supplemented by reference TRBV5-1 and TRBJ1-1, the full variable domain reads KAGVTQTPRYLIKTRGQQVTLSCSPISGHRSVSWYQQTPGQGLQFLFEYFSETQRNKGNFPGRFSGRQFSNSRSEMNVSTLELGDSALYLCASSTDRTLGTEAFFGQGTRLTVV.

This clone was picked up a small number of times. CDR3 in DNA: TGTGCCAGCAGCCAAGCGGACTCCCAAGTAGTCGGCTACACCTTC. Its protein is CASSQADSQVVGYTF. V is TRBV4-2 and J is TRBJ1-2, with unresolved D. V was pared by 1 base and J by 8 bases, with 17 bases between. Germline CDR1 reads LGHNA; CDR2 reads YNFKEQ. This CDR3 contains 15 residues.

The V gene is TRBV14, the J gene TRBJ1-1; 8 bases are shared with TRBD1. J gave up 0 bases and V 4 bases, and 4 bases lay outside the gene matches. This CDR3 has 15 amino acids. The germline CDR1 and CDR2 sequences are SGHDN and FVKESK. CDR3 residues: CASSLQGAMNTEAFF. The CDR3 nucleotides are TGTGCCAGCAGCCTGCAGGGGGCCATGAACACTGAAGCTTTCTTT.

The chain recombines TRBV19 with TRBJ1-2; TRBD1 might be the D (6 bases). Germline lookup yields CDR1 LNHDA and CDR2 SQIVND (reference sequence). This CDR3 region has 12 residues. Trimming stripped 8 bases from V and 4 bases from J, with 11 bases between. The CDR3 coding sequence is TGTGCCAGTGAAGGACAGATCTATGGCTACACCTTC. It codes for CASEGQIYGYTF.

V is TRBV4-3 and J is TRBJ1-2; D remains unclear. In germline, CDR1 is LGHNA, CDR2 YSLEER. V was trimmed by 1 base and J by 4 bases, leaving 16 bases between them. This CDR3 comprises 16 residues. The CDR3 DNA reads as TGCGCCAGCAGCCAAGGAGAGAGAGGAGGGCCCTATGGCTACACCTTC. Protein sequence: CASSQGERGGPYGYTF.

With respect to this clone: This sample also contains other DNA sequences that code for the same CDR3. This rearrangement joins TRBV9 to TRBJ2-3; D is perhaps TRBD2 (5 bases). This CDR3 spans 15 amino acids. Deletions cut 0 bases from V and 3 bases from J, with 11 bases between. From germline, CDR1 is SGDLS and CDR2 YYNGEE. The CDR3 DNA reads TGTGCCAGCAGCGTAGAACCGGGAAGGACAGATACGCAGTATTTT. It codes for CASSVEPGRTDTQYF.

This clone was seen a handful of times. The chain joins TRBV7-9 to TRBJ2-7; D not resolved. CDR3 length: 12 amino acids. Trimming took off 5 bases at V and 0 bases at J, with 5 bases between the two ends. Germline CDR1 and CDR2: SEHNR and FQNEAQ (reference sequence). CDR3 coding DNA: TGTGCCAGCAGCGACATCTCCTACGAGCAGTACTTC. It specifies CASSDISYEQYF.

The chain is built from TRBV19 and TRBJ1-1, with a weak D call TRBD1 (6 bases). Between the trimmed V and J ends, which lost 5 bases and 7 bases, there was a span of 14 bases. From germline, CDR1 is LNHDA and CDR2 SQIVND (reference sequence). The CDR3 runs to 13 residues. CDR3 in amino acids: CASSGGGRHEAFF. The CDR3 DNA is TGTGCCAGTAGTGGGGGGGGGCGGCATGAAGCTTTCTTT. The variable domain in full, with the rest retrieved from reference TRBV19 and TRBJ1-1, is DGGITQSPKYLFRKEGQNVTLSCEQNLNHDAMYWYRQDPGQGLRLIYYSQIVNDFQKGDIAEGYSVSREKKESFPLTVTSAQKNPTAFYLCASSGGGRHEAFFGQGTRLTVV.

The chain combines TRBV7-9 with TRBJ2-7; 7 bases map to TRBD2. V lost 2 bases to trimming and J lost 3 bases; unmatched junction nucleotides: 1. Per the germline V gene, CDR1 is SEHNR and CDR2 is FQNEAQ (reference sequence). The CDR3 runs 13 residues. The CDR3 nucleotides read TGTGCCAGCAGCTTACCTAGCGGCTACGAGCAGTACTTC. Amino acids: CASSLPSGYEQYF.

This sequence joins TRBV18 and TRBJ2-2, with a possible D match to TRBD1 (5 bases). V gave up 1 base and J gave up 5 bases, with 11 bases separating them. The CDR3 is 15 amino acids. In germline, CDR1 is KGHSH, CDR2 LQKENI. The chain's CDR3 is CASSPLQGKTGELFF. In nucleotides, the CDR3 is TGTGCCAGCTCACCACTGCAGGGTAAAACCGGGGAGCTGTTTTTT.

The chain joins TRBV7-9 to TRBJ2-1, with 7 bases lining up with TRBD1. Germline V gene lookup returns CDR1 SEHNR and CDR2 FQNEAQ (reference sequence). V dropped 5 bases and J dropped 7; count of bases not matched to a gene: 17. The CDR3 has 17 amino acids. The CDR3 nucleotides are TGTGCCAGCAGCCTCACACACGTCCGGGACAGTAAGAATGAGCAGTTCTTC. Protein sequence: CASSLTHVRDSKNEQFF.

The rearrangement uses TRBV2 and TRBJ1-2; 9 bases are shared with TRBD1. The CDR3 runs 18 residues. The V gene end was trimmed by 8 bases and the J gene end by 0 bases; junction bases not matched to a gene: 16. Looked up from germline, CDR1 is SNHLY and CDR2 is FYNNEI. The DNA for the CDR3 is TGTGCCAGCTTGATCTTACAAACCGGGACAGGGCCTAACTATGGCTACACCTTC. Protein sequence: CASLILQTGTGPNYGYTF.

V is TRBV4-3 and J is TRBJ2-1, with TRBD2 identical over 7 bases. Germline CDR1 and CDR2: LGHNA and YSLEER. The V and J ends lost 0 bases and 4 bases, in that order; junction bases with no gene match: 6. The CDR3 covers 16 residues. The CDR3 nucleotides read TGCGCCAGCAGCCAAGAACACCTAGCGGTTTACAATGAGCAGTTCTTC. Encoded protein: CASSQEHLAVYNEQFF.

The chain recombines TRBV7-9 with TRBJ1-6, with 8 positions matching TRBD1. There are 16 residues in the CDR3. The V and J ends lost 5 bases and 4 bases, in that order; junction bases with no gene match: 7. Germline V lookup: CDR1 SEHNR, CDR2 FQNEAQ (reference sequence). CDR3 sequence: CASSRGDRGYNSPLHF. CDR3 DNA: TGTGCCAGCAGCCGAGGTGACAGGGGTTATAATTCACCCCTCCACTTT.

In its sample, this clone was seen a few times. As DNA, the CDR3 is TGTGCCAGCGGGAGCGGGGCCTCCTACAATGAGCAGTTCTTC. The encoded protein is CASGSGASYNEQFF. This chain joins TRBV7-2 and TRBJ2-1, with 7 nucleotides matching TRBD2. With V trimmed by 8 bases and J by 0 bases, 4 bases remained unmatched. The germline V gene encodes CDR1 SGHTA and CDR2 FQGNSA. CDR3 length: 14 residues.

The chain recombines TRBV5-1 with TRBJ2-7; possibly TRBD2 for D (5 bases). From germline, CDR1 is SGHRS and CDR2 YFSETQ. The CDR3 covers 16 residues. V was shortened by 4 bases and J by 0 bases, with 17 bases between the two germline ends. The CDR3 region has the DNA TGCGCCAGCAGCCCAAACGCGGGTCCCAGCTCCTACGAGCAGTACTTC. It translates to CASSPNAGPSSYEQYF.

V is TRBV5-8 and J is TRBJ1-6; no firm D call. The length of the CDR3 is 16 residues. Germline CDR1 reads SGHTS; CDR2 reads YDEGEE. With 0 bases removed from V and 0 bases from J, the gap between germline ends came to 7 bases. This CDR3 reads CASSLGQVSYNSPLHF. As DNA, the CDR3 is TGTGCCAGCAGCTTGGGGCAGGTCTCCTATAATTCACCCCTCCACTTT.